The T cell receptor (beta chain) under discussion was sequenced for a study of T cell responses to AZD1222 COVID-19 vaccine (dated by TCRdb to the early 2020s). Context from the whole study: Because spike-specific TCR depth and breadth did not differ between the two schedules, AZD1222 recipients who got a second dose at roughly 4 weeks were pooled with those who got a second dose at roughly 12 weeks. TCR sequencing was performed for about 250 trial participants, of whom about 200 were given two doses of AZD1222 and around 26 were given two doses of MenACWY control vaccine. Trial participants were enrolled into age subgroups of 18-55, 56-69 and 70-plus years, which contained around 150, 29 and 61 TCR-sequenced participants, respectively.

The CDR3 regions of human TCRbeta chains were analyzed by immunosequencing. Regarding the original processing steps: TCRs in the repertoires were compared against a reference library of SARS-CoV-2-specific TCRs that had been generated with the MIRA antigen-specificity platform. Breadth was defined as the fraction of unique TCRs that were SARS-CoV-2-associated, and depth was defined as the fraction of total T cells that were SARS-CoV-2-associated. Each spike-specific TCR was assigned to its reactive spike region and to a CD4 or CD8 class using the MIRA data. Log10-transformed breadth and depth values were compared by one-way ANOVA with Sidak's multiple comparisons tests. Held by TCRdb, this immuneACCESS table contains in-frame sequences only and omits some clones. Under half of the omission traces to an unresolved V gene where checked; the cause of the rest is unknown. The DNA was the basis for D and trimming; V, J and clone size are from that table. Present in this sample are about 110,000 clones, roughly four fifths of which were seen just once. Less than 5% of the sample is held by the ten biggest clonotypes.

Results the study describes overall, beyond this receptor: Vaccine-associated CD4 TCRs spanned the whole spike protein, with dominant responses in regions 160-218 and 743-854. Spike-specific TCR breadth and depth rose significantly after two AZD1222 doses compared with day 0 and with MenACWY recipients. No day 14 peak-response samples were available, so repertoires were characterized only after the peak T cell response. Nearly half of unique spike-specific TCRs reportedly recognized epitopes outside regions mutated in the B.1.351 and B.1.1.7 variants. In the small 56-69-year group, the increase in depth fell short of significance, most likely because of low power. Participants were mostly white British and included more females than males, and it was suggested by the authors that clonal diversity may have been underestimated. Conclusions about previously exposed vaccinees are limited because only six or seven AZD1222 recipients were SARS-CoV-2 seropositive at baseline.

The time point label of this sample denotes: baseline before first vaccination. Samples from vaccinated people were obtained from the UK trials COV001 and COV002, which included a single-blind randomized controlled phase 2/3 trial of AZD1222 (ChAdOx1 nCoV-19) in healthy adults. For TCRbeta chain sequencing, PBMC samples were collected from trial participants at day 0 and at day 28 after the second dose. In the case of this clone: Which antigen it targets is not known. Nothing much larger sits one base from this clone, and base qualities are not available.

Counted from cysteine to phenylalanine, this CDR3 has 17 amino acids. Only CDR3 DNA is held: 51 bases, read in frame from base 1. V is trimmed back by 1 base and J by 10 bases, and the junction contains 15 bases that no gene match accounts for. CDR1 KGHSH and CDR2 LQKENI were looked up in the germline V gene. This chain joins TRBV18 to TRBJ2-1; 8 of the junction bases match TRBD2. This sample comprised peripheral blood, obtained on day 0 of AZD1222 vaccination. The TCR originated in an adult in good health. The DNA reads TGTGCCAGCTCACCACAGTTCTCTGGCCCGGGGGGGGACGAGCAGTTCTTC. This sequence encodes CASSPQFSGPGGDEQFF.